These 9 T cell receptor beta chains originate from one sample sequenced in a study of cytomegalovirus exposure and HLA in healthy donors. The primer mix had 60 Vbeta and 13 Jbeta primers. The data were produced by immunoSEQ multiplex PCR, yet TCRdb's version contains in-frame clones alone and is incomplete. The sample's table shows fewer than 85,000 clones. Sequencing was done on a sample of PBMCs. These receptors were obtained from a woman aged 35 to 49 in good health and CMV-seropositive.

This chain connects TRBV5-1 to TRBJ2-7; possibly TRBD2 for D (7 bases). This CDR3 is built from 17 residues. Trimming removed 0 bases from V and 0 bases from J, with 16 bases in between. Germline loops: CDR1 SGHRS, CDR2 YFSETQ. CDR3 in amino acids: CASSLDSRGLSSYEQYF. The CDR3 DNA is TGCGCCAGCAGCTTGGACTCGCGGGGGCTAAGCTCCTACGAGCAGTACTTC.

This CDR3 reads CASSYTRTGGGYGYTF. DNA for the CDR3: TGTGCCAGCAGTTACACCAGGACAGGGGGCGGGTATGGCTACACCTTC. The V call is TRBV6-5, the J call TRBJ1-2, with 11 bases aligning to TRBD1. This CDR3 has 16 amino acids. Germline loops: CDR1 MNHEY, CDR2 SVGAGI. J gave up 5 bases and V 2 bases, and 7 bases lay outside the gene matches.

The V gene is TRBV2, the J gene TRBJ2-7; weak D call: TRBD2 (5 bases). Germline V gene sequence: CDR1 SNHLY, CDR2 FYNNEI. Trimming stripped 4 bases from V and 6 bases from J, with 7 bases between. There are 11 residues in the CDR3. The CDR3: CASSGSGEQYF. CDR3 bases: TGTGCCAGCAGTGGGAGCGGCGAGCAGTACTTC.

The CDR3 region has the DNA TGCGCCAGCAGTGAGATTGGGCGGCTAGCCAGCAATGAGCAGTTCTTC. This codes for CASSEIGRLASNEQFF. The V and J genes are TRBV10-2 and TRBJ2-1, with D possibly matching TRBD2 (5 bases). Germline V lookup: CDR1 WSHSY, CDR2 SAAADI. The V gene lost 2 bases and the J gene lost 6 bases, with 17 bases spanning the gap. This CDR3 comprises 16 residues.

This sequence joins TRBV7-7 and TRBJ2-1; D may be TRBD1 (6 bases). Trimming shortened V by 5 bases and J by 4 bases, and 12 bases separated the two germline ends. Germline lookup yields CDR1 SSHAT and CDR2 FNYEAQ (reference sequence). The CDR3 runs 14 residues. CDR3 in amino acids: CASSPGTMYNEQFF. The CDR3 DNA is TGTGCCAGCAGCCCGGGGACAATGTACAATGAGCAGTTCTTC. The full variable domain, with the rest looked up from reference TRBV7-7 and TRBJ2-1, is GAGVSQSPRYKVTKRGQDVTLRCDPISSHATLYWYQQALGQGPEFLTYFNYEAQPDKSGLPSDRFSAERPEGSISTLTIQRTEQRDSAMYRCASSPGTMYNEQFFGPGTRLTVL.

This chain links TRBV5-1 with TRBJ2-1; the D gene is possibly TRBD1 (5 bases). The CDR3 length is 16 residues. Germline V CDR1 and CDR2: SGHRS, YFSETQ. V was pared by 1 base and J by 1 base, with 12 bases between. The DNA of the CDR3 is TGCGCCAGCAGCTTGATGGCCAGGGAATCCTACAATGAGCAGTTCTTC. Translation gives CASSLMARESYNEQFF.

The V gene is TRBV7-2, the J gene TRBJ2-6; the match to TRBD1 covers 8 bases. The germline gives CDR1 SGHTA, CDR2 FQGNSA. The CDR3 has 19 amino acids. V dropped 5 bases and J dropped 2; count of bases not matched to a gene: 14. The CDR3 sequence is CASSGLWDRISTGANVLTF. In DNA, the CDR3 is TGTGCCAGCAGCGGTCTATGGGACAGGATATCTACTGGGGCCAACGTCCTGACTTTC.

The V gene is TRBV9, the J gene TRBJ2-1; TRBD1 might be the D (6 bases). This CDR3 region has 15 residues. Germline V gene lookup returns CDR1 SGDLS and CDR2 YYNGEE. Trimming removed 3 bases from V and 3 bases from J, with 13 bases in between. The CDR3 loop is CASSGTGIDYNEQFF. CDR3 in DNA: TGTGCCAGCAGCGGAACAGGGATTGACTACAATGAGCAGTTCTTC.

The chain employs TRBV29-1 and TRBJ1-5; no clear D. The CDR3 is made up of 12 amino acids. V shed 7 bases and J shed 7 bases, with 14 bases lying between them. Germline V gene sequence: CDR1 SQVTM, CDR2 ANQGSEA. The CDR3 loop reads CSASESGQPQHF. The DNA for the CDR3 is TGCAGCGCTTCGGAGAGTGGGCAGCCCCAGCATTTT.